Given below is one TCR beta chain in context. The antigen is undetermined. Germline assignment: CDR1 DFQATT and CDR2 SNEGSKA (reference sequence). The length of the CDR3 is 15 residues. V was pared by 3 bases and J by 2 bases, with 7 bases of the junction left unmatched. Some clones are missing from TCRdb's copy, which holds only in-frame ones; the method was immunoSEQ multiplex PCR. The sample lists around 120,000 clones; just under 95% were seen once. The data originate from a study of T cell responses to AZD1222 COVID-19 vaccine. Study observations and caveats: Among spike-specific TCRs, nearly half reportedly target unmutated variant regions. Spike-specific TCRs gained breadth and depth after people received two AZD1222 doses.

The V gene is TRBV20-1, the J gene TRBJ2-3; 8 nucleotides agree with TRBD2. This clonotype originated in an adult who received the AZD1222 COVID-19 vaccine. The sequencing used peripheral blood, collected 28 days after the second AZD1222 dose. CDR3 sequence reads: CSASPTSGNTDTQYF. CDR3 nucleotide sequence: TGCAGTGCTAGTCCCACTAGCGGTAACACAGATACGCAGTATTTT.